This TCR beta chain derives from a study of Tregs in tolerant kidney transplant recipients. Findings of the study overall: Tregs expanded with activated donor B cells seemed most donor-specific. Findings come from small patient numbers and require larger validation. No direct test of biological reproducibility was done here.

CD4+CD25+CD127- Tregs, CD4+CD25- non-Tregs, CD4 and CD8 cells were sorted. The repertoire was sequenced with immunoSEQ multiplex PCR; TCRdb's copy has only in-frame clones and lacks some. This table holds about 240,000 clones, about 86% found once. The table lists this clone with a few counts. The antigen is unknown. The CDR3 extends over 16 amino acids. Germline trimming cut 0 bases from V and 0 bases from J; bases unmatched to any gene: 2. CDR1 is SGHTA, CDR2 FQGNSA, per germline. The sample consisted of CD4+ T cells from blood. This clonotype originated in a human donor in good health. This sequence joins TRBV7-2 and TRBJ2-3, with 8 bases that match TRBD2. The CDR3 bases are TGTGCCAGCAGCTTAGCCGGGGGGGTGAGCACAGATACGCAGTATTTT. Its protein is CASSLAGGVSTDTQYF.